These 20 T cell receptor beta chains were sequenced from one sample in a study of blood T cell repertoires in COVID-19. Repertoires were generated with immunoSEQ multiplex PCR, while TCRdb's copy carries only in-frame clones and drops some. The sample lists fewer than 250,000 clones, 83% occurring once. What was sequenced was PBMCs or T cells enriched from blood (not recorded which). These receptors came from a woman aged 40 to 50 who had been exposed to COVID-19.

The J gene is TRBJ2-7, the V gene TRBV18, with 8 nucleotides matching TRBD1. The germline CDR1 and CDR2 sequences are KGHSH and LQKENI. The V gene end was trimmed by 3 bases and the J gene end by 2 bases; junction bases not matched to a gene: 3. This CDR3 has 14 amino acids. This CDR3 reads CASSPGTGTYEQYF. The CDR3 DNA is TGTGCCAGCTCACCCGGGACAGGCACCTACGAGCAGTACTTC. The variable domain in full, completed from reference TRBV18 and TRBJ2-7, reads NAGVMQNPRHLVRRRGQEARLRCSPMKGHSHVYWYRQLPEEGLKFMVYLQKENIIDESGMPKERFSAEFPKEGPSILRIQQVVRGDSAAYFCASSPGTGTYEQYFGPGTRLTVT.

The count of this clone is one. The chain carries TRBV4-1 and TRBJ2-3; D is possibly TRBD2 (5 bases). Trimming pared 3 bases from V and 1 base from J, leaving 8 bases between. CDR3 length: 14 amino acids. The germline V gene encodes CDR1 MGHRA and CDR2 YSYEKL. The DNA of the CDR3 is TGCGCCAGCAGCCAGCACGGGGGCACAGATACGCAGTATTTT. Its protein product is CASSQHGGTDTQYF.

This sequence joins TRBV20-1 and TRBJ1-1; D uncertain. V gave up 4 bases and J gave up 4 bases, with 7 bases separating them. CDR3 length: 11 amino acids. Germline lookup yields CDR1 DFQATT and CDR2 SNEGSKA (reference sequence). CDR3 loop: CSAILGTEAFF. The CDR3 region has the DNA TGCAGTGCTATACTCGGCACTGAAGCTTTCTTT.

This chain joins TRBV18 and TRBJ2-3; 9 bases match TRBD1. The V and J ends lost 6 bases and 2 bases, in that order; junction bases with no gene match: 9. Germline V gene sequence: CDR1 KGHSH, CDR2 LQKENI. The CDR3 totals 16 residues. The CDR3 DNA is TGTGCCAGCTCGCCTGGGACAGGGATAATCACAGATACGCAGTATTTT. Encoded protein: CASSPGTGIITDTQYF. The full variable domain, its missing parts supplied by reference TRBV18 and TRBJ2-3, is NAGVMQNPRHLVRRRGQEARLRCSPMKGHSHVYWYRQLPEEGLKFMVYLQKENIIDESGMPKERFSAEFPKEGPSILRIQQVVRGDSAAYFCASSPGTGIITDTQYFGPGTRLTVL.

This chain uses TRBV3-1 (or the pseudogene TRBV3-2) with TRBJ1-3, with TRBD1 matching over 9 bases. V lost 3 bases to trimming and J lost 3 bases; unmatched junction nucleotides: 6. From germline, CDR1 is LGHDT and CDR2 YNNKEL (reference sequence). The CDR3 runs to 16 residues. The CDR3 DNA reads TGTGCCAGCAGCCAGAGGGGACAGGGCGTTGGAAACACCATATATTTT. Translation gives CASSQRGQGVGNTIYF.

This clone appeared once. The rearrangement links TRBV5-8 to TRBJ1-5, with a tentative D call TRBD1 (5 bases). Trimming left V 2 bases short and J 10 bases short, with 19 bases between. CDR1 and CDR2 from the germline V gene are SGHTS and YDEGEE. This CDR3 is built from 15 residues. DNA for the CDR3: TGTGCCAGCAGCTTTGTCAGGGTCGGGGGGAAACCCCAGCATTTT. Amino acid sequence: CASSFVRVGGKPQHF.

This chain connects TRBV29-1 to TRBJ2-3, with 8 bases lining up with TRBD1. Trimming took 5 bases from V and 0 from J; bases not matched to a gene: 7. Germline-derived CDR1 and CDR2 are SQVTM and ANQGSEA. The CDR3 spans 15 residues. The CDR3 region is CSVTRTGTSTDTQYF. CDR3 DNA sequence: TGCAGCGTTACACGGACAGGGACTAGCACAGATACGCAGTATTTT.

CDR3 nucleotide sequence: TGTGCCAGCAGAGGACAGGGTTCCTACGAGCAGTACTTC. Amino acids: CASRGQGSYEQYF. The J gene is TRBJ2-7, the V gene TRBV6-5; 8 bases are a match to TRBD1. The CDR3 extends over 13 amino acids. Trimming at V came to 6 bases and at J to 1 base, leaving 2 bases not matched to a gene. Germline loops: CDR1 MNHEY, CDR2 SVGAGI.

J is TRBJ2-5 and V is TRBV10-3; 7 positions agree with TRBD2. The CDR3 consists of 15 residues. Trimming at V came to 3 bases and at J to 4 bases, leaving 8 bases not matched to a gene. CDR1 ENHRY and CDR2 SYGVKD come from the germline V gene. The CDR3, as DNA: TGTGCCATCAGTGAATCGGCGAGGGAGGGAGAGACCCAGTACTTC. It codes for CAISESAREGETQYF.

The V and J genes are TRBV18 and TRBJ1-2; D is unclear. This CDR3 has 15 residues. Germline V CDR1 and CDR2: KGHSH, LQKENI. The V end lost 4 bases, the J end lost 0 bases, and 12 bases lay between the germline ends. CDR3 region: CASSRTEVANYGYTF. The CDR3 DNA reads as TGTGCCAGCTCACGCACAGAAGTGGCTAACTATGGCTACACCTTC.

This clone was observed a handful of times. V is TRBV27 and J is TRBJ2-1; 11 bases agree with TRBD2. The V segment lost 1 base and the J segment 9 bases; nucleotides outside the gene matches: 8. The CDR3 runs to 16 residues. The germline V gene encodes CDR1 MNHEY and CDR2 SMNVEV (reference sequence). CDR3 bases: TGTGCCAGCAGTTTATACCCTAGCGGGGGGAAAGGTGAGCAGTTCTTC. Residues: CASSLYPSGGKGEQFF.

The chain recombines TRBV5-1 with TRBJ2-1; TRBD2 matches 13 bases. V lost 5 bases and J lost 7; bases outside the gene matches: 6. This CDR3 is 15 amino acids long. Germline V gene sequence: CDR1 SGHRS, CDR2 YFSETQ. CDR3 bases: TGCGCCAGCAGTTCGACTAGCGGGGGGTGGAATGAGCAGTTCTTC. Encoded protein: CASSSTSGGWNEQFF.

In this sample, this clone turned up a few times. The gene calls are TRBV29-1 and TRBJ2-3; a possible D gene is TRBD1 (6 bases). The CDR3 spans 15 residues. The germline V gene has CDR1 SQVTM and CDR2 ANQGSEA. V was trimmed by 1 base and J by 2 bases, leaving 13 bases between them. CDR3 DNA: TGCAGCGTTGAAGTGTGGCGACAGGACACAGATACGCAGTATTTT. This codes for CSVEVWRQDTDTQYF.

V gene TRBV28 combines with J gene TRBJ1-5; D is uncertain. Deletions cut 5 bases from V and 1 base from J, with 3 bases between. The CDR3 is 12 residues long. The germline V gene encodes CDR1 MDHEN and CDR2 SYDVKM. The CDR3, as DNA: TGTGCCAGCAGTCGGAGCAATCAGCCCCAGCATTTT. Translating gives CASSRSNQPQHF.

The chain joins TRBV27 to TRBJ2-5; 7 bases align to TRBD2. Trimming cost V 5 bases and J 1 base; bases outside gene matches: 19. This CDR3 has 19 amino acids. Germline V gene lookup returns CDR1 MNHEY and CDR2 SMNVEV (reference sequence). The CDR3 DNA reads TGTGCCAGCAGTCCCAAGGCCCCATTGGGAGGGAACTTCCAAGAGACCCAGTACTTC. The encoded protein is CASSPKAPLGGNFQETQYF.

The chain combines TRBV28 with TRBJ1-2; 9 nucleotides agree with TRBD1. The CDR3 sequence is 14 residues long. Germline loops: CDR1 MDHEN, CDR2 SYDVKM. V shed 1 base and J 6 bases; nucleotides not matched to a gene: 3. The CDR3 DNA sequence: TGTGCCAGCAGTTTATCCACAGGGGGCCATGGCTACACCTTC. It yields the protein CASSLSTGGHGYTF.

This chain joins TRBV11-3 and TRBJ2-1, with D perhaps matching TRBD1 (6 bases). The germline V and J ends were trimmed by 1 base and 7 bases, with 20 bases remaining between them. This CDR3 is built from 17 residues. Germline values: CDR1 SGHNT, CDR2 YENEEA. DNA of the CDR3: TGTGCCAGCAGCTTAGTAGGGGGAGTCTCGGGGTCTAATGAGCAGTTCTTC. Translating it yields CASSLVGGVSGSNEQFF.

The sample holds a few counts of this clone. The CDR3 is CAWSVGGVLNEQFF. CDR3 nucleotides: TGTGCCTGGAGTGTTGGAGGGGTCCTCAATGAGCAGTTCTTC. The rearrangement links TRBV30 to TRBJ2-1; perhaps TRBD2 as D (6 bases). V lost 0 bases and J lost 6, with 12 bases in between. The V gene's germline CDR1 is GTSNPN and CDR2 SVGIG (reference sequence). The CDR3 runs to 14 residues.

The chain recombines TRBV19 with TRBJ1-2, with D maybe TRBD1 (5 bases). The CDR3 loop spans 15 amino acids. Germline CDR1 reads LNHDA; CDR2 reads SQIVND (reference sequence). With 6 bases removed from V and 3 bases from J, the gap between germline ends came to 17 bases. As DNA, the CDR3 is TGTGCCAGTAGCTTGCGGGACCGATTTTACTATGGCTACACCTTC. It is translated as CASSLRDRFYYGYTF. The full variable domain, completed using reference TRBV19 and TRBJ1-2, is DGGITQSPKYLFRKEGQNVTLSCEQNLNHDAMYWYRQDPGQGLRLIYYSQIVNDFQKGDIAEGYSVSREKKESFPLTVTSAQKNPTAFYLCASSLRDRFYYGYTFGSGTRLTVV.

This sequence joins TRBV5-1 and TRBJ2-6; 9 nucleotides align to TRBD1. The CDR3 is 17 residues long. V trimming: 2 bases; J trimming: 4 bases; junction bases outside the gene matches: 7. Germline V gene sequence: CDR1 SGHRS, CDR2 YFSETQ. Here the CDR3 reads CASSFGQGSAGANVLTF. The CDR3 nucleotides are TGCGCCAGCAGCTTTGGACAGGGGTCGGCCGGGGCCAACGTCCTGACTTTC.